The 18 T cell receptor beta chains below were found in one sample sequenced in a study of human T cells and chemical hapten exposure. One entry per CDR3 protein results from TCRdb running MiXCR on the RACE reads. The sample holds tens of thousands of distinct CDR3 sequences, around a third seen once. The time point is: patch test 1, 2 weeks after DPC sensitization. Treatment indicated: therapeutic diphenylcyclopropenone sensitization with weekly scalp DPC. The specimen was whole blood, collected in connection with sensitization to the hapten diphenylcyclopropenone (DPC). The receptors originated from a man between 35 and 55 years old with alopecia areata. Some clones in this sample may be carry-over from other donors' samples.

The table lists this clonotype with a few counts. The genes are TRBV2 and TRBJ1-5; D is unclear. The CDR3 is 14 residues long. V lost 6 bases, J lost 1 base, and 10 bases lay in between. Germline V CDR1 and CDR2: SNHLY, FYNNEI. The CDR3 sequence: CASRFETSNQPQHF. CDR3 DNA sequence: TGTGCCAGCAGATTCGAAACGAGCAATCAGCCCCAGCATTTT. Together with reference TRBV2 and TRBJ1-5, the CDR3 gives the full variable domain: EPEVTQTPSHQVTQMGQEVILRCVPISNHLYFYWYRQILGQKVEFLVSFYNNEISEKSEIFDDQFSVERPDGSNFTLKIRSTKLEDSAMYFCASRFETSNQPQHFGDGTRLSIL.

The chain uses TRBV28 and TRBJ2-5; TRBD1 is a possible D gene (6 bases). V lost 5 bases, J lost 2 bases, and 18 bases lay in between. The CDR3 extends over 16 amino acids. The germline V gene has CDR1 MDHEN and CDR2 SYDVKM. This chain's CDR3 is CASSTHHREPQETQYF. DNA of the CDR3: TGTGCCAGCAGTACTCACCACAGGGAGCCGCAAGAGACCCAGTACTTC.

This clonotype was observed a handful of times. J is TRBJ2-2 and V is TRBV24-1; TRBD2 agrees at 10 bases. With 7 bases clipped from V and 5 bases from J, the junction kept 6 bases outside the gene matches. Germline CDR1 reads KGHDR; CDR2 reads SFDVKD. There are 15 residues in the CDR3. The CDR3 DNA is TGTGCCACCAGCTCGACTAGCGGGCAGACCGGGGAGCTGTTTTTT. Protein sequence: CATSSTSGQTGELFF.

This clonotype was counted at least ten times. The chain combines TRBV20-1 with TRBJ2-5; no clear D gene. The CDR3 has 12 amino acids. In germline, CDR1 is DFQATT, CDR2 SNEGSKA (reference sequence). V lost 2 bases and J lost 2, with 6 bases in between. The CDR3 reads CSARRTQETQYF. CDR3 coding DNA: TGCAGTGCTAGACGAACTCAAGAGACCCAGTACTTC.

This clonotype was recorded a few times. The gene calls are TRBV5-1 and TRBJ2-1, with 9 bases matching TRBD2. V lost 4 bases to trimming and J lost 3 bases; unmatched junction nucleotides: 8. The CDR3 runs 16 residues. The V gene's germline CDR1 is SGHRS and CDR2 YFSETQ. The CDR3 spells CASSPLAGVSYNEQFF. DNA for the CDR3: TGCGCCAGCAGCCCATTAGCGGGAGTCAGCTACAATGAGCAGTTCTTC.

J is TRBJ1-4 and V is TRBV28; the D is unclear. The V and J ends lost 6 bases and 0 bases respectively, with 20 bases between them. In germline, CDR1 is MDHEN, CDR2 SYDVKM. There are 18 residues in the CDR3. The CDR3 here is CASSLRTIVSATNEKLFF. The CDR3 DNA reads TGTGCCAGCAGCCTTCGCACCATAGTATCTGCAACTAATGAAAAACTGTTTTTT.

In nucleotides, the CDR3 is TGTGCCAGCAGCCAGCCAGGGGATCGCGGCTACACCTTC. It translates to CASSQPGDRGYTF. This rearrangement joins TRBV7-2 to TRBJ1-2; possibly TRBD1 for D (6 bases). The germline V and J ends were trimmed by 5 bases and 8 bases, with 15 bases remaining between them. The CDR3 runs to 13 residues. Germline CDR1 and CDR2: SGHTA and FQGNSA.

This clonotype was observed a few times. The rearrangement links TRBV7-9 to TRBJ2-7; D could derive from TRBD1 or TRBD2 (5 bases each). V was trimmed by 4 bases and J by 1 base, leaving 17 bases between them. This CDR3 region has 16 residues. Looked up from germline, CDR1 is SEHNR and CDR2 is FQNEAQ (reference sequence). In DNA form, the CDR3 reads TGTGCCAGCAGCTCAGACCGGGACCTCTCTTCCTACGAGCAGTACTTC. It encodes CASSSDRDLSSYEQYF.

In its sample, this clonotype was seen a few times. V usage is TRBV7-9 and J usage is TRBJ2-3; the D gene is possibly TRBD1 (6 bases). Trimming stripped 5 bases from V and 1 base from J, with 16 bases between. This CDR3 spans 16 amino acids. Germline loops: CDR1 SEHNR, CDR2 FQNEAQ (reference sequence). The CDR3 nucleotides are TGTGCCAGCAGCCCGGATGGCAGGGGTGGCACAGATACGCAGTATTTT. Amino acid sequence: CASSPDGRGGTDTQYF.

This chain uses TRBV9 with TRBJ2-1; unclear D gene. The V gene lost 4 bases and the J gene lost 0 bases, with 5 bases spanning the gap. From germline, CDR1 is SGDLS and CDR2 YYNGEE. The CDR3 runs to 13 residues. CDR3 in DNA: TGTGCCAGCAGCCCACCCTCCTACAATGAGCAGTTCTTC. It yields the protein CASSPPSYNEQFF.

The sample holds one count of this clonotype. The V call is TRBV6-4, the J call TRBJ2-3; 11 positions match TRBD2. The V gene's germline CDR1 is MRHNA and CDR2 SNTAGT. The V segment lost 5 bases and the J segment 0 bases; nucleotides outside the gene matches: 4. This CDR3 has 16 residues. CDR3 sequence reads: CASSRLAGTSTDTQYF. CDR3 DNA: TGTGCCAGCAGTCGACTAGCGGGGACTAGCACAGATACGCAGTATTTT.

This chain connects TRBV6-6 to TRBJ2-7; TRBD1 agrees at 10 bases. The CDR3 consists of 14 residues. Germline V gene lookup returns CDR1 MNHNY and CDR2 SVGAGI (reference sequence). V was clipped by 4 bases and J by 6 bases; unmatched bases: 6. The CDR3 DNA reads TGTGCCAGCAGTTCTTCCGGGACAGGGGCCGAGCAGTACTTC. Its translation: CASSSSGTGAEQYF.

The chain employs TRBV25-1 and TRBJ2-2; D not certain. CDR3 length: 12 residues. The germline V gene encodes CDR1 MGHDK and CDR2 SYGVNS. V dropped 2 bases and J dropped 9 bases, with 7 bases sitting between them. The CDR3 loop is CASSEGGWELFF. The CDR3 coding sequence is TGTGCCAGCAGTGAAGGTGGCTGGGAGCTGTTTTTT. Complete variable domain (other parts from reference TRBV25-1 and TRBJ2-2): EADIYQTPRYLVIGTGKKITLECSQTMGHDKMYWYQQDPGMELHLIHYSYGVNSTEKGDLSSESTVSRIRTEHFPLTLESARPSHTSQYLCASSEGGWELFFGEGSRLTVL.

The rearrangement links TRBV20-1 to TRBJ2-7, with 10 bases that match TRBD2. After removal of 3 bases from V and 4 bases from J, the junction contained 15 bases not matched to a gene. The germline V gene encodes CDR1 DFQATT and CDR2 SNEGSKA (reference sequence). The CDR3 runs 17 residues. The CDR3 DNA is TGCAGTGCTAGCGCCGTTGGGGGACTAGCGATGGGGTACGAGCAGTACTTC. Its translation is CSASAVGGLAMGYEQYF.

V is TRBV12-3 or TRBV12-4 and J is TRBJ2-5, with 13 bases matching TRBD2. V was clipped by 6 bases and J by 2 bases; unmatched bases: 18. The CDR3 consists of 20 residues. CDR3 nucleotide sequence: TGTGCCAGCAGCGGACTAGCGGGAGTTCGCCCCCAAAATCATCAAGAGACCCAGTACTTC. Amino acid sequence: CASSGLAGVRPQNHQETQYF.

The DNA for the CDR3 is TGTGCCAGCAGTTTCCCCGGGTCTAGCACAGATACGCAGTATTTT. Residues: CASSFPGSSTDTQYF. V is TRBV27 and J is TRBJ2-3; no clear D gene. Trimming left V 3 bases short and J 0 bases short, with 10 bases between. The CDR3 contains 15 residues. Germline CDR1 is MNHEY and CDR2 is SMNVEV (reference sequence).

This clonotype showed up just a few times. This chain connects TRBV20-1 to TRBJ2-3; unclear D gene. V lost 2 bases and J 3 bases, leaving 3 bases between the germline ends. The CDR3 is 11 amino acids. Germline V gene sequence: CDR1 DFQATT, CDR2 SNEGSKA (reference sequence). The CDR3 coding sequence is TGCAGTGCTAGAATAACAGATACGCAGTATTTT. Encoded protein: CSARITDTQYF.

This clonotype was seen a few times. The chain links TRBV28 to TRBJ2-2; D uncertain. With 3 bases removed from V and 4 bases from J, the gap between germline ends came to 12 bases. CDR3 size: 15 residues. The germline gives CDR1 MDHEN, CDR2 SYDVKM. For the CDR3, the DNA is TGTGCCAGCAGTTTGGTAGGGCCTGGCACCGGGGAGCTGTTTTTT. Amino acid sequence: CASSLVGPGTGELFF.